These 10 T cell receptor beta chains came from one sample sequenced in a study of CD8 T cells in ankylosing spondylitis (TCRdb year 2017). On the study overall, not on this receptor specifically: A TCR beta motif of fewer than 10 highly homologous amino acid variants appeared characteristic of blood from ankylosing spondylitis patients.

What these receptors recognize is not known. Receptor libraries were prepared by 5' RACE. Sequencing was performed on an Illumina HiSeq 2500. The public reads were reanalyzed by TCRdb: fastp trimming at Q25, MiXCR alignment, in-frame beta chains only. Entries are consolidated by CDR3 protein sequence, retaining the most common genes and DNA. This sample is represented by around 450,000 distinct CDR3 sequences; about 25% of them were singletons. The top ten constitute 0.75% to 0.9% of the sample. The sequencing sample was made of blood, either unsorted or a sorted T cell fraction (not recorded which). The source is a male donor with ankylosing spondylitis.

This clonotype was detected ten times or more. This chain connects TRBV5-1 to TRBJ2-2; 10 positions agree with TRBD1. CDR1 SGHRS and CDR2 YFSETQ come from the germline V gene. J lost 0 bases, V lost 7 bases, and 3 bases had no gene match. The CDR3 consists of 15 residues. The CDR3 region has the DNA TGCGCCAGCGGCGGACAGGGGGCGAACACCGGGGAGCTGTTTTTT. Translating it yields CASGGQGANTGELFF.

This clonotype has just a few counts. The chain uses TRBV7-2 and TRBJ1-4, with TRBD1 identical over 7 bases. The CDR3 spans 14 residues. J gave up 8 bases and V 5 bases, and 8 bases lay outside the gene matches. Germline CDR1 is SGHTA and CDR2 is FQGNSA. CDR3 loop: CASSLSGGDEKLFF. The DNA of the CDR3 is TGTGCCAGCAGCCTGTCAGGGGGGGACGAAAAACTGTTTTTT.

This clonotype has more than one count but fewer than ten. The chain has TRBV20-1 and TRBJ1-1; D remains unclear. V dropped 6 bases and J dropped 5 bases, with 10 bases sitting between them. Germline V gene data show CDR1 as DFQATT and CDR2 as SNEGSKA (reference sequence). The CDR3 is made up of 11 amino acids. The CDR3 spells CSASQWTEAFF. The DNA for the CDR3 is TGCAGTGCGAGTCAGTGGACTGAAGCTTTCTTT.

The chain carries TRBV6-1 and TRBJ2-7, with D maybe TRBD1 (6 bases). The CDR3 extends over 13 amino acids. From germline, CDR1 is MNHNS and CDR2 SASEGT. V lost 6 bases and J 12 bases, leaving 21 bases between the germline ends. The DNA of the CDR3 is TGTGCCAGCAGGGAATTAGCAGGGGCCGGATGGTACGTC. Amino acids: CASRELAGAGWYV.

This chain joins TRBV24-1 and TRBJ1-1; D call uncertain. The CDR3 consists of 15 residues. V lost 0 bases to trimming and J lost 4 bases, with 11 bases between them. CDR1 and CDR2 (germline): KGHDR, SFDVKD. The chain's CDR3 is CATSDLRQRGTEAFF. CDR3 in DNA: TGTGCCACCAGTGATTTGAGGCAGAGAGGCACTGAAGCTTTCTTT.

The table lists this clonotype with a few counts. The chain uses TRBV5-1 and TRBJ2-1, with D perhaps being TRBD1 or TRBD2 (6 bases each). Germline values: CDR1 SGHRS, CDR2 YFSETQ. The CDR3 spans 16 residues. V lost 4 bases and J 0 bases, leaving 14 bases between the germline ends. CDR3 loop: CASSLSWGASYNEQFF. DNA for the CDR3: TGCGCCAGCAGCCTCTCCTGGGGGGCCTCCTACAATGAGCAGTTCTTC. The entire variable domain, with the rest obtained from reference TRBV5-1 and TRBJ2-1, is as follows: KAGVTQTPRYLIKTRGQQVTLSCSPISGHRSVSWYQQTPGQGLQFLFEYFSETQRNKGNFPGRFSGRQFSNSRSEMNVSTLELGDSALYLCASSLSWGASYNEQFFGPGTRLTVL.

V usage is TRBV24-1 and J usage is TRBJ2-1; TRBD2 matches at 16 bases. The germline V gene has CDR1 KGHDR and CDR2 SFDVKD. The J segment lost 2 bases and the V segment lost 7 bases, leaving 1 base of the junction unmatched. The CDR3 runs to 16 residues. The CDR3 nucleotides are TGTGCCACCAGCGGGACTAGCGGGAGGGCCTACAATGAGCAGTTCTTC. It encodes CATSGTSGRAYNEQFF.

V is TRBV20-1 and J is TRBJ2-1, with 10 bases identical to TRBD1. V shed 3 bases and J 3 bases; nucleotides not matched to a gene: 5. The CDR3 runs to 15 residues. The germline CDR1 and CDR2 sequences are DFQATT and SNEGSKA (reference sequence). The chain's CDR3 is CSASRQGAYYNEQFF. The CDR3 DNA reads as TGCAGTGCTAGTAGACAGGGGGCTTACTACAATGAGCAGTTCTTC.

V usage is TRBV5-1 and J usage is TRBJ2-2; perhaps TRBD2 as D (5 bases). This CDR3 is 16 amino acids long. V lost 4 bases, J lost 3 bases, and 16 bases lay in between. Germline V gene data show CDR1 as SGHRS and CDR2 as YFSETQ. In nucleotides, the CDR3 is TGCGCCAGCAGCATGTATACATCGAGGGACACCGGGGAGCTGTTTTTT. It codes for CASSMYTSRDTGELFF.

This clonotype occurred a few times. V and J are TRBV7-9 and TRBJ2-1; no clear D. This CDR3 has 17 residues. Trimming left V 0 bases short and J 0 bases short, with 12 bases between. From germline, CDR1 is SEHNR and CDR2 FQNEAQ (reference sequence). Written as DNA, the CDR3 is TGTGCCAGCAGCTTAGCCGGAGACTTGAGCTCCTACAATGAGCAGTTCTTC. Translated: CASSLAGDLSSYNEQFF. The full variable domain, its missing parts supplied by reference TRBV7-9 and TRBJ2-1, is DTGVSQNPRHKITKRGQNVTFRCDPISEHNRLYWYRQTLGQGPEFLTYFQNEAQLEKSRLLSDRFSAERPKGSFSTLEIQRTEQGDSAMYLCASSLAGDLSSYNEQFFGPGTRLTVL.